This TCR delta chain derives from a study of Vδ1+ human thymocytes. Findings and caveats of the study: In the thymus, TRG and TRD repertoires looked highly polyclonal with Gaussian CDR3 lengths. Roughly 22% of thymic delta-chain sequences were Vdelta2, with few Vdelta3, unlike blood Vdelta1+ controls.

RNA was extracted from the cells and then reverse transcribed. Pooled V-gene forward primers with one constant-region reverse primer generated the CDR3 amplicons by multiplex PCR. TCRdb reprocessed the multiplex PCR reads through CATT. The sample contains around 76,000 delta-chain clones, around 32% of which appear only once. CDR1 TSWWSYY and CDR2 QGS come from the germline V gene. The germline V and J ends were trimmed by 1 base and 0 bases, with 18 bases remaining between them. This CDR3 has 18 amino acids. Notes on this clone: Its antigen is not known.

The receptor's source is a boy in the first two years of life who had congenital heart surgery. This chain uses TRDV1 with TRDJ1; D unclear. Sequencing used Vdelta1+ gamma-delta thymocytes from the thymus. Sample subset: FACS-sorted CD3+ TCRalphabeta- TCRVdelta1+ TCRVdelta2- thymocytes. The CDR3 spells CALGEQPIKPRYTDKLIF. CDR3 nucleotide sequence: TGTGCTCTTGGGGAACAGCCTATCAAACCTCGCTACACCGATAAACTCATCTTT.